This passage covers 21 T cell receptor beta chains from one sample sequenced in a study of cytomegalovirus exposure and HLA in healthy donors. Use of 60 Vbeta and 13 Jbeta primers characterized the PCR. Assay used: immunoSEQ multiplex PCR; TCRdb lists only in-frame clones, some missing. The repertoire holds over 150,000 clones, with 84% as singletons. Sequenced: PBMCs. These receptors came from a boy aged 2-15 years in good health and CMV-seronegative.

This chain uses TRBV21-1 with TRBJ2-3; TRBD1 is taken as the D call from the table, unchecked against the DNA. TRBV21-1 is reported as a pseudogene. The CDR3 spans 17 residues. CDR3: CASAYYSDRGQSDTQYF. The CDR3, as DNA: TGTGCCAGCGCCTATTACTCGGACAGGGGTCAATCAGATACGCAGTATTTT.

The chain employs TRBV11-2 and TRBJ1-5; D is ambiguous. The CDR3 loop spans 13 amino acids. Trimming removed 0 bases at V and 6 bases at J, with 6 bases between. Germline lookup yields CDR1 SGHAT and CDR2 FQNNGV. The DNA for the CDR3 is TGTGCCAGCAGCTTAGATTTCGGTCAGCCCCAGCATTTT. This gives the protein CASSLDFGQPQHF.

This chain joins TRBV29-1 and TRBJ2-1; D possibly corresponds to TRBD2 (5 bases). This CDR3 is 15 amino acids long. V gave up 6 bases and J gave up 9 bases, with 24 bases separating them. Germline V lookup: CDR1 SQVTM, CDR2 ANQGSEA. The CDR3 region is CSVVTRNPSIGEQFF. CDR3 nucleotides: TGCAGCGTGGTAACTAGGAACCCCTCTATTGGTGAGCAGTTCTTC.

The rearrangement uses TRBV19 and TRBJ2-3, with a weak D call TRBD2 (6 bases). The V gene's germline CDR1 is LNHDA and CDR2 SQIVND (reference sequence). The CDR3 runs 15 residues. Trimming pared 7 bases from V and 6 bases from J, leaving 20 bases between. CDR3: CASKLLSGETDTQYF. CDR3 DNA: TGTGCCAGTAAACTCTTGTCGGGGGAGACGGATACGCAGTATTTT.

J is TRBJ2-1 and V is TRBV11-1; 10 positions agree with TRBD2. The CDR3 sequence is 17 residues long. Germline trimming cut 1 base from V and 5 bases from J; bases unmatched to any gene: 8. Germline V lookup: CDR1 SGHAT, CDR2 FQDESV (reference sequence). CDR3 in DNA: TGTGCCAGCAGCTTAGTGCCAGCGGGGGGGAGGGACAATGAGCAGTTCTTC. Its translation: CASSLVPAGGRDNEQFF.

This clone was detected only a few times. The chain combines TRBV27 with TRBJ2-6, with D perhaps matching TRBD1 (6 bases). V lost 5 bases to trimming and J lost 8 bases, with 10 bases between them. CDR3 length: 13 amino acids. From germline, CDR1 is MNHEY and CDR2 SMNVEV (reference sequence). CDR3 DNA: TGTGCCAGCAGTGGGACACTCCCCAACGTCCTGACTTTC. Amino acid sequence: CASSGTLPNVLTF.

The chain combines TRBV25-1 with TRBJ2-1, with TRBD2 matching 8 bases. With V trimmed by 6 bases and J by 4 bases, 2 bases remained unmatched. The CDR3 has 13 residues. Germline V CDR1 and CDR2: MGHDK, SYGVNS. DNA for the CDR3: TGTGCCAGCAGGCCGGGGGGGTACAATGAGCAGTTCTTC. It translates to CASRPGGYNEQFF.

The chain has TRBV27 and TRBJ2-5, with TRBD1 matching 8 bases. The assigned J gene may be wrong: the sequence end matches TRBJ2-7 better. The CDR3 contains 13 residues. Per germline, CDR1 MNHEY and CDR2 SMNVEV (reference sequence). CDR3 coding DNA: TGTGCCAGCAGTTGGGGACAGGATAACGAGCAGTACTTC. This gives the protein CASSWGQDNEQYF.

The chain employs TRBV18 and TRBJ1-1; D may be TRBD1 (6 bases). Per the germline V gene, CDR1 is KGHSH and CDR2 is LQKENI. The CDR3 is 16 residues long. V lost 2 bases to trimming and J lost 0 bases, with 13 bases between them. The CDR3 bases are TGTGCCAGCTCACCAGACCTGAGGGGGATGAACACTGAAGCTTTCTTT. This sequence encodes CASSPDLRGMNTEAFF.

The rearrangement joins TRBV19 to TRBJ1-5; D is unclear. Germline V gene sequence: CDR1 LNHDA, CDR2 SQIVND (reference sequence). Trimming removed 4 bases from V and 1 base from J, with 14 bases in between. CDR3 length equals 16 residues. CDR3 region: CASSTPRLGSNQPQHF. The CDR3, as DNA: TGTGCCAGTAGTACCCCTCGACTCGGGAGCAATCAGCCCCAGCATTTT.

The rearrangement joins TRBV27 to TRBJ2-3; possibly TRBD2 for D (6 bases). The germline V gene has CDR1 MNHEY and CDR2 SMNVEV (reference sequence). The CDR3 contains 14 residues. V shed 6 bases and J shed 2 bases, with 12 bases lying between them. DNA for the CDR3: TGTGCCAGCAGGGAGGCGGGGATCACAGATACGCAGTATTTT. Its protein product is CASREAGITDTQYF.

The chain links TRBV27 to TRBJ2-1; D is unresolved. V was clipped by 4 bases and J by 8 bases, with 6 bases between them. The CDR3 sequence is 11 residues long. CDR1 and CDR2 from the germline V gene are MNHEY and SMNVEV (reference sequence). CDR3: CASSYVDEQFF. DNA of the CDR3: TGTGCCAGCAGTTATGTAGATGAGCAGTTCTTC.

This clone was picked up a small number of times. The gene calls are TRBV19 and TRBJ2-7, with TRBD1 matching over 12 bases. The junction had 3 bases not matched to a gene; V was cut back by 5 bases and J by 4 bases. Germline V gives CDR1 LNHDA, CDR2 SQIVND (reference sequence). This CDR3 comprises 14 residues. This CDR3 is CASSGTGGVYEQYF. The CDR3 bases are TGTGCCAGTAGTGGGACAGGGGGCGTTTACGAGCAGTACTTC. Filled out from reference TRBV19 and TRBJ2-7, the complete variable domain reads DGGITQSPKYLFRKEGQNVTLSCEQNLNHDAMYWYRQDPGQGLRLIYYSQIVNDFQKGDIAEGYSVSREKKESFPLTVTSAQKNPTAFYLCASSGTGGVYEQYFGPGTRLTVT.

The chain uses TRBV29-1 and TRBJ1-4, with 9 bases matching TRBD1. Trimming at V came to 4 bases and at J to 8 bases, leaving 11 bases not matched to a gene. In germline, CDR1 is SQVTM, CDR2 ANQGSEA. The CDR3 loop spans 15 amino acids. The CDR3 sequence: CSVASGTGYLEKLFF. The CDR3 nucleotides read TGCAGCGTTGCTTCTGGGACAGGGTATTTAGAAAAACTGTTTTTT. Together with reference TRBV29-1 and TRBJ1-4, the CDR3 gives the full variable domain: SAVISQKPSRDICQRGTSLTIQCQVDSQVTMMFWYRQQPGQSLTLIATANQGSEATYESGFVIDKFPISRPNLTFSTLTVSNMSPEDSSIYLCSVASGTGYLEKLFFGSGTQLSVL.

This chain connects TRBV5-6 to TRBJ1-6; D is uncertain. The CDR3 extends over 13 amino acids. CDR1 is SGHDT, CDR2 YYEEEE, per germline. Trimming removed 2 bases at V and 8 bases at J, with 8 bases between. CDR3 sequence (DNA): TGTGCCAGCAGCTTTATGCCGGATTCACCCCTCCACTTT. It encodes CASSFMPDSPLHF.

The genes are TRBV5-5 and TRBJ2-7, with 8 nucleotides matching TRBD2. The J segment lost 3 bases and the V segment lost 3 bases, leaving 11 bases of the junction unmatched. The length of the CDR3 is 16 residues. Looked up from germline, CDR1 is SGHKS and CDR2 is YYEKEE (reference sequence). The CDR3 DNA reads TGTGCCAGCAGCTCCCCAACTAGCGGCGCGCTCTACGAGCAGTACTTC. Residues: CASSSPTSGALYEQYF.

The rearrangement links TRBV7-8 to TRBJ2-1; 9 nucleotides agree with TRBD2. The junction had 8 bases not matched to a gene; V was cut back by 3 bases and J by 8 bases. The CDR3 extends over 15 amino acids. Germline values: CDR1 SGHVS, CDR2 FQNEAQ. CDR3 nucleotide sequence: TGTGCCAGCAGCTTCCTTAGCGGGAGAGGTGATGAGCAGTTCTTC. It translates to CASSFLSGRGDEQFF.

This sequence joins TRBV20-1 and TRBJ2-1; D is unresolved. The V and J ends lost 7 bases and 4 bases respectively, with 8 bases between them. CDR1 DFQATT and CDR2 SNEGSKA come from the germline V gene (reference sequence). The CDR3 length is 11 residues. The CDR3 bases are TGCAGTGGAACGGTTTACAATGAGCAGTTCTTC. This translates into CSGTVYNEQFF.

This sequence joins TRBV4-2 and TRBJ1-2; D call uncertain. This CDR3 comprises 14 residues. Trimming stripped 1 base from V and 5 bases from J, with 11 bases between. The germline CDR1 and CDR2 sequences are LGHNA and YNFKEQ. Here the CDR3 DNA reads TGTGCCAGCAGCCAAGTCCTAGTGCAGTATGGCTACACCTTC. As protein: CASSQVLVQYGYTF.

The chain uses TRBV30 and TRBJ1-5; D is unclear. This CDR3 has 14 amino acids. V was cut by 2 bases and J by 6 bases, with 14 bases left in between. Germline V CDR1 and CDR2: GTSNPN, SVGIG (reference sequence). The CDR3 region has the DNA TGTGCCTGGAGTAACCTTTATAGTCGTCAGCCCCAGCATTTT. Protein product: CAWSNLYSRQPQHF. The full variable domain, completed using reference TRBV30 and TRBJ1-5, is SQTIHQWPATLVQPVGSPLSLECTVEGTSNPNLYWYRQAAGRGLQLLFYSVGIGQISSEVPQNLSASRPQDRQFILSSKKLLLSDSGFYLCAWSNLYSRQPQHFGDGTRLSIL.

The rearrangement joins TRBV6-1 to TRBJ2-1; 7 nucleotides match TRBD2. In germline, CDR1 is MNHNS, CDR2 SASEGT. The CDR3 consists of 12 residues. J was trimmed by 12 bases and V by 4 bases; bases with no gene match: 6. Here the CDR3 reads CASSGLAGLQFF. In DNA, the CDR3 is TGTGCCAGCAGTGGACTAGCTGGCCTGCAGTTCTTC.